Reported below is one T cell receptor (beta chain). What it recognizes is unknown. The entry originates in a study of shared clonotypes between healthy human individuals. Deep was the level used in running the assay. Assay: immunoSEQ multiplex PCR; the TCRdb copy retains only in-frame clones and omits some. The profile shows about 2.3 million clones, roughly 90% of them singletons. The split of CD4+ cells yielded CD45RA+ naive and CD45RA-negative memory subsets. Germline V gene lookup returns CDR1 LGHNA and CDR2 YNFKEQ. V lost 4 bases, J lost 2 bases, and 7 bases lay in between. The CDR3 covers 13 residues. Study-wide results and caveats: Estimated richness values were generally larger in naive subsets than in memory subsets. Measured sharing among donors was expected to vary with sequencing depth.

The chain couples TRBV4-2 to TRBJ2-3; D ambiguous. The receptor's source is a man between 18 and 35 years old in good health. Some clones in this sample may be carry-over from other donors' samples. Source material: naive CD4+ T cells from PBMCs. Documented subset: CD45RA+ positively selected. The CDR3 coding sequence is TGTGCCAGCAGCCCGAGCCCCACAGATACGCAGTATTTT. Residues: CASSPSPTDTQYF.